A selection of T cell receptor beta chains follows, all from one sample in a study of cytomegalovirus exposure and HLA in healthy donors. Assay: immunoSEQ multiplex PCR; the TCRdb copy retains only in-frame clones and omits some. The data show around 150,000 clones, approximately 80% seen once. Material for sequencing was PBMCs. The receptors stem from a man aged 45-65 years in good health and CMV-seropositive. CDR3s include the opening cysteine and the closing phenylalanine or tryptophan. A D gene is named only where the DNA matches it firmly. Size tells how often a clone was seen (once, few, many) or the class of an expanded clone, and some rows leave it out.

CASSPLPGTADGYTF | TGTGCCAGCAGCCCGTTACCCGGGACAGCCGATGGCTACACCTTC | few | TRBJ1-2 | TRBV7-8 | TRBD1
CASSSGAGQPQHF | TGTGCCAGCAGTTCAGGGGCCGGGCAGCCCCAGCATTTT | few | TRBJ1-5 | TRBV27 | -
CATSSQKYNEQFF | TGTGCCACCAGCAGCCAAAAATACAATGAGCAGTTCTTC | - | TRBJ2-1 | TRBV15 | -
CASSYSSGNEQFF | TGTGCCAGCAGTTACTCGAGCGGCAATGAGCAGTTCTTC | - | TRBJ2-1 | TRBV6-5 | -
CASSRAPDQPQHF | TGTGCCAGCAGCCGAGCCCCCGATCAGCCCCAGCATTTT | - | TRBJ1-5 | TRBV7-3 | -
CASSVGTGTNTGELFF | TGTGCCAGCAGCGTAGGGACAGGGACCAACACCGGGGAGCTGTTTTTT | - | TRBJ2-2 | TRBV9 | TRBD1
CASSPGSEAFF | TGTGCCAGCAGCCCGGGAAGTGAAGCTTTCTTT | once | TRBJ1-1 | TRBV11-3 | -
CASSLDQRAGGPPDTQYF | TGTGCCAGCAGCTTAGACCAACGGGCGGGTGGGCCTCCAGATACGCAGTATTTT | - | TRBJ2-3 | TRBV11-3 | -
CASTPDRAGGQPQHF | TGTGCCAGCACCCCCGACAGGGCCGGGGGTCAGCCCCAGCATTTT | - | TRBJ1-5 | TRBV6-5 | TRBD1
CASTQGGGGYGYTF | TGTGCCAGCACCCAAGGGGGTGGTGGCTATGGCTACACCTTC | - | TRBJ1-2 | TRBV5-6 | -
CASSSPLAGGTGELFF | TGTGCCAGCAGCTCCCCCCTAGCGGGGGGGACCGGGGAGCTGTTTTTT | - | TRBJ2-2 | TRBV11-3 | TRBD2
CASSPQEGAVF | TGTGCCAGCAGTCCCCAGGAGGGGGCTGTTTTC | - | TRBJ1-2 | TRBV27 | TRBD1
CASSQESRDRDYGYTF | TGTGCCAGCAGCCAAGAGTCCCGGGACAGGGACTATGGCTACACCTTC | - | TRBJ1-2 | TRBV4-2 | TRBD1
CAISESGPTLGTEAFF | TGTGCCATCAGTGAGTCGGGGCCTACCTTGGGAACTGAAGCTTTCTTT | - | TRBJ1-1 | TRBV10-3 | -
CASSIDVQGNTGELFF | TGTGCCAGTAGTATAGACGTGCAGGGTAACACCGGGGAGCTGTTTTTT | - | TRBJ2-2 | TRBV19 | -
CASSWSGRVGNQPQHF | TGTGCCAGTAGTTGGTCAGGGAGGGTCGGCAATCAGCCCCAGCATTTT | - | TRBJ1-5 | TRBV19 | -
CASSQDQEQGNQPQHF | TGCGCCAGCAGCCAAGATCAGGAACAGGGTAATCAGCCCCAGCATTTT | once | TRBJ1-5 | TRBV4-1 | -
CASSQAGGLDTEAFF | TGCGCCAGCAGCCAGGCAGGGGGCTTGGACACTGAAGCTTTCTTT | - | TRBJ1-1 | TRBV4-1 | TRBD1
CASSKGHKGDSPLHF | TGTGCCAGCAGCAAGGGTCACAAAGGGGATTCACCCCTCCACTTT | - | TRBJ1-6 | TRBV21-1 | -
CASSPQQGLGQPQHF | TGTGCCAGCAGTCCCCAGCAGGGGTTGGGTCAGCCCCAGCATTTT | - | TRBJ1-5 | TRBV28 | -
CASSFGLAGYEQYF | TGTGCCAGCAGCTTCGGACTAGCGGGCTACGAGCAGTACTTC | - | TRBJ2-7 | TRBV11-2 | TRBD2
CASSGAGGPLQETQYF | TGTGCCAGCAGCGGGGCAGGGGGCCCCCTCCAAGAGACCCAGTACTTC | - | TRBJ2-5 | TRBV5-4 | TRBD1
CASSLVAGSGGEAFF | TGTGCCAGCTCATTAGTGGCAGGGAGCGGGGGTGAAGCTTTCTTT | - | TRBJ1-1 | TRBV18 | -
CASSLGQGNQPQHF | TGTGCTAGCAGCTTAGGGCAGGGTAATCAGCCCCAGCATTTT | - | TRBJ1-5 | TRBV7-7 | -
CASNGGANYGYTF | TGTGCCAGCAATGGGGGGGCTAACTATGGCTACACCTTC | - | TRBJ1-2 | TRBV6-6 | -